Each of the 5 T cell receptor beta chains below was sequenced from the same sample in a study of brain metastases from non-small cell lung cancer. TCRdb's copy holds only in-frame clones and misses some; the assay was immunoSEQ multiplex PCR. The table includes some 5,000 clones, approximately 85% detected once. Sample: primary lung tumor tissue. The receptors originated from a donor aged 40 or over with non-small cell lung cancer.

This sequence joins TRBV12-5 and TRBJ1-1; tentative D call: TRBD1 (6 bases). The CDR3 length is 12 residues. V lost 8 bases to trimming and J lost 4 bases, with 11 bases between them. Germline V gives CDR1 LGHNT, CDR2 FRNRAP. The CDR3 loop reads CASSQGGTEAFF. The CDR3 DNA sequence: TGTGCTAGTTCACAGGGAGGCACTGAAGCTTTCTTT.

Note on this clone: A read error may produce the germline difference seen at one junction end. The V call is TRBV27, the J call TRBJ2-3; possible D gene TRBD2, 6 bases. CDR1 is MNHEY, CDR2 SMNVEV, per germline (reference sequence). The CDR3 spans 14 residues. CDR3 amino acids: CASREAGTTDTQYF. The DNA of the CDR3 is TGTGCCAGCAGAGAAGCGGGTACCACAGATACACAGTATTTT.

The CDR3 protein is CASSVGGRTDTQYF. DNA for the CDR3: TGTGCCAGCAGCGTTGGCGGCCGCACAGATACGCAGTATTTT. The chain uses TRBV9 and TRBJ2-3; D unclear. The germline V and J ends were trimmed by 2 bases and 1 base, with 8 bases remaining between them. The CDR3 sequence is 14 residues long. Germline CDR1 is SGDLS and CDR2 is YYNGEE.

This CDR3 reads CASSLAGGNQETQYF. The CDR3 DNA reads TGCGCCAGCAGCTTGGCAGGAGGCAATCAAGAGACCCAGTACTTC. The V gene is TRBV5-1, the J gene TRBJ2-5; possibly TRBD2 for D (5 bases). CDR1 is SGHRS and CDR2 is YFSETQ in the germline V gene. The CDR3 spans 15 residues. Deletions cut 0 bases from V and 2 bases from J, with 11 bases between.

This chain connects TRBV19 to TRBJ1-5; D not resolved. This CDR3 is built from 13 residues. Trimming removed 1 base from V and 5 bases from J, with 6 bases in between. CDR1 is LNHDA and CDR2 is SQIVND in the germline V gene (reference sequence). CDR3 bases: TGTGCCAGTAGTATAGCGTTGGATCAGCCCCAGCATTTT. It encodes CASSIALDQPQHF.